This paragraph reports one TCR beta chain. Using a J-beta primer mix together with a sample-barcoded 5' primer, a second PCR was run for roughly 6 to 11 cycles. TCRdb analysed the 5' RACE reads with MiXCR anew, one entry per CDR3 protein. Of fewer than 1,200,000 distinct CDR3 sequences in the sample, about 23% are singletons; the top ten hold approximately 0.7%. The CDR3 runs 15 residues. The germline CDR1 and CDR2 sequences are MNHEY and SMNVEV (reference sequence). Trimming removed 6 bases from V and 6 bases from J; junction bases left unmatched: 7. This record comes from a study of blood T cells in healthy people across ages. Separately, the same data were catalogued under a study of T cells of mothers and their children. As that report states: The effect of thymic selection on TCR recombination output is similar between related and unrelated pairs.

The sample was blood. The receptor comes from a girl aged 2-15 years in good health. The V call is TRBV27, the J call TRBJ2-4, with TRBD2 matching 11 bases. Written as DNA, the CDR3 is TGTGCCAGCAGCTGGGGGACTAGCGGCATAAACATTCAGTACTTC. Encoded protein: CASSWGTSGINIQYF.